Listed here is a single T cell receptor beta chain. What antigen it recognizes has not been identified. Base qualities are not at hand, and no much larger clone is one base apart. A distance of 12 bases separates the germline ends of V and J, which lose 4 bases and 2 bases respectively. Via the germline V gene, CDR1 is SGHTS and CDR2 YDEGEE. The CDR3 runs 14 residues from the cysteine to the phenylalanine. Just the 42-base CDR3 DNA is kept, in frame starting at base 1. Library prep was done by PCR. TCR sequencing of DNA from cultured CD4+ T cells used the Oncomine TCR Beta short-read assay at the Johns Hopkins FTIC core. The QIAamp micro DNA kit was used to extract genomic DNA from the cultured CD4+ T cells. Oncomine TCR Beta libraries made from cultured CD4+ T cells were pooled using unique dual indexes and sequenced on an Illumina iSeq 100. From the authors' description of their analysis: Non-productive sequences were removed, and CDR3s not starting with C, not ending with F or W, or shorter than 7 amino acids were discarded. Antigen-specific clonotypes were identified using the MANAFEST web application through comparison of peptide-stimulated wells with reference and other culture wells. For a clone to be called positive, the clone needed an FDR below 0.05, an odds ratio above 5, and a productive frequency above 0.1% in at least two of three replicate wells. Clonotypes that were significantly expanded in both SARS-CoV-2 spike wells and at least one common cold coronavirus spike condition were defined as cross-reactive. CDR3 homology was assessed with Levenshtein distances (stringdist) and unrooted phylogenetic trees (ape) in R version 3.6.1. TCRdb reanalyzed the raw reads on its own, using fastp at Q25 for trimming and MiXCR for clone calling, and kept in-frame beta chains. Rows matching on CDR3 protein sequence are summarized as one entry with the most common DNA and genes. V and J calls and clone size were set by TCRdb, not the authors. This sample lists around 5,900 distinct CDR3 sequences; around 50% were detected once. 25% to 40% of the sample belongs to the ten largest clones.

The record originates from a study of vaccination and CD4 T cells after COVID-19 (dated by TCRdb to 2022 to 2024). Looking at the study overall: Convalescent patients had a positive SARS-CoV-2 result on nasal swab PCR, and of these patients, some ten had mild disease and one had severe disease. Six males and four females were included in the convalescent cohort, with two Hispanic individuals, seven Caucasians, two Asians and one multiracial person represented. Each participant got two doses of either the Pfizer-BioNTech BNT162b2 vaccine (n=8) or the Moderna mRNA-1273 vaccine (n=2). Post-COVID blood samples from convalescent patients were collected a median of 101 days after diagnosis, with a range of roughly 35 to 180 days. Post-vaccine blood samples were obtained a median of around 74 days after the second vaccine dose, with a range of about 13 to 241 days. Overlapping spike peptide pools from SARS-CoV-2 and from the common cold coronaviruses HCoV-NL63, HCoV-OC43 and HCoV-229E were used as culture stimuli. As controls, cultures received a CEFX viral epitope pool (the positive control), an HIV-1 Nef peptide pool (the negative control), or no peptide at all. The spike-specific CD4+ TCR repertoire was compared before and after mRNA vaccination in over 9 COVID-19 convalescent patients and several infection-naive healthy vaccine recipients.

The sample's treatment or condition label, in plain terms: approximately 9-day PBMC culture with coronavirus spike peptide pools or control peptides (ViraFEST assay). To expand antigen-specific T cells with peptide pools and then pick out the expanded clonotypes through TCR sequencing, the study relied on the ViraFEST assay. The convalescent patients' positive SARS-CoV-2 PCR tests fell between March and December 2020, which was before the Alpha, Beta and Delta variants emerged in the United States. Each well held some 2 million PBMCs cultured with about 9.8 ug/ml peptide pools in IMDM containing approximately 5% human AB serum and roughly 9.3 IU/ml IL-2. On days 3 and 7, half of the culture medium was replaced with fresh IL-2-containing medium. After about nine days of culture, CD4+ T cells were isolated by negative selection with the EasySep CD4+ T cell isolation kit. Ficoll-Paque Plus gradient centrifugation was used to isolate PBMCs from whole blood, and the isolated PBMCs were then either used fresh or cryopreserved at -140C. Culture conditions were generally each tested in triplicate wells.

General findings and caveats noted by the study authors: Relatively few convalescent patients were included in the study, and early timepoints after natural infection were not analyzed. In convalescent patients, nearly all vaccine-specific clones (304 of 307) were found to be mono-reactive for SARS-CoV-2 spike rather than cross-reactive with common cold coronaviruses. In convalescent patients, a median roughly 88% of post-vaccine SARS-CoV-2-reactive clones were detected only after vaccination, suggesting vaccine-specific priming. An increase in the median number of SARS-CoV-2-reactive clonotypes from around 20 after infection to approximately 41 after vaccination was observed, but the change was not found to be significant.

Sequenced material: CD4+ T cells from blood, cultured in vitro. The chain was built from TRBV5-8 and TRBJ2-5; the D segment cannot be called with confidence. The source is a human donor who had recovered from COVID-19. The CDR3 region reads CASSPRLGQETQYF. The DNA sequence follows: TGTGCCAGCAGCCCCCGGTTGGGACAAGAGACCCAGTACTTC.